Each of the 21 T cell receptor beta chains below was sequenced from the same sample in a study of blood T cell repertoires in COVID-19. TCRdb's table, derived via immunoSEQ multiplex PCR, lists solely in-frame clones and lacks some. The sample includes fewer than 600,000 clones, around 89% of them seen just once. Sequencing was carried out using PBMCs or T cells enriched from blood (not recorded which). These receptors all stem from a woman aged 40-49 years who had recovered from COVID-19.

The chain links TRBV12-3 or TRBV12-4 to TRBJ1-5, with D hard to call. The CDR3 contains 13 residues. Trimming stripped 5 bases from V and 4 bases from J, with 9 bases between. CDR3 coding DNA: TGTGCCAGCAGTCTTACAGTTAATCAGCCCCAGCATTTT. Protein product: CASSLTVNQPQHF.

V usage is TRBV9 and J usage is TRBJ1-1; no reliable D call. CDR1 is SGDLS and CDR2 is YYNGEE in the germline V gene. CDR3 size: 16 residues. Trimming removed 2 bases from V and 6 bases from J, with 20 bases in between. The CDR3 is CASSVGGWSRRAEAFF. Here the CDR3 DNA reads TGTGCCAGCAGCGTGGGAGGTTGGAGCCGGAGGGCTGAAGCTTTCTTT.

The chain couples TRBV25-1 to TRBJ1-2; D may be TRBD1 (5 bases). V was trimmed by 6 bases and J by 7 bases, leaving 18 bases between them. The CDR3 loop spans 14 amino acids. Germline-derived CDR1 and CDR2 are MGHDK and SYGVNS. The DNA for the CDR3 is TGTGCCAGCAGCCCGGGAGGGGTTTCGGGTGGCTACACCTTC. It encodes CASSPGGVSGGYTF.

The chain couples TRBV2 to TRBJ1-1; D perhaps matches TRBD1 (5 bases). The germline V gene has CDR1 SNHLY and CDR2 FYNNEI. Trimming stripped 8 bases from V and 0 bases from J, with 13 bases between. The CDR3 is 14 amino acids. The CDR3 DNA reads TGTGCCAGCCTCGACGGCAGGGTGAACACTGAAGCTTTCTTT. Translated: CASLDGRVNTEAFF.

The CDR3 nucleotides are TGTGCCAGCAGTTTATTTCCAGGGACTCCCTACGAGCAGTACTTC. This codes for CASSLFPGTPYEQYF. The chain uses TRBV27 and TRBJ2-7; D is perhaps TRBD2 (6 bases). This CDR3 region has 15 residues. The germline V gene has CDR1 MNHEY and CDR2 SMNVEV (reference sequence). The germline V and J ends were trimmed by 1 base and 2 bases, with 12 bases remaining between them.

The CDR3 DNA follows: TGCGCCAGCAGCCACGGACAGGGGGCTGTGGCTGAAGCTTTCTTT. Amino acids: CASSHGQGAVAEAFF. V usage is TRBV5-1 and J usage is TRBJ1-1; 11 bases align to TRBD1. Trimming at V came to 4 bases and at J to 6 bases, leaving 8 bases not matched to a gene. The germline V gene encodes CDR1 SGHRS and CDR2 YFSETQ. The CDR3 consists of 15 residues.

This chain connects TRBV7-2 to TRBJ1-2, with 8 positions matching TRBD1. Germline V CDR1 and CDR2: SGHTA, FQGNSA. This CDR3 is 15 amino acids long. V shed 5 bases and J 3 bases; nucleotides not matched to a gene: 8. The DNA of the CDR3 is TGTGCCAGCAGCCCAGTGGACAGGGATGACTATGGCTACACCTTC. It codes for CASSPVDRDDYGYTF.

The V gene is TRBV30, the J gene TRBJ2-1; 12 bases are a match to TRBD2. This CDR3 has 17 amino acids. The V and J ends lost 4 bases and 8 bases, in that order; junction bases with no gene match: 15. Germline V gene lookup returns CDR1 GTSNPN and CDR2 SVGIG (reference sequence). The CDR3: CAWKGVLAGGGVDEQFF. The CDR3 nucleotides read TGTGCCTGGAAAGGCGTCCTAGCGGGAGGGGGGGTTGATGAGCAGTTCTTC. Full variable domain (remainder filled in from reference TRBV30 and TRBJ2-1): SQTIHQWPATLVQPVGSPLSLECTVEGTSNPNLYWYRQAAGRGLQLLFYSVGIGQISSEVPQNLSASRPQDRQFILSSKKLLLSDSGFYLCAWKGVLAGGGVDEQFFGPGTRLTVL.

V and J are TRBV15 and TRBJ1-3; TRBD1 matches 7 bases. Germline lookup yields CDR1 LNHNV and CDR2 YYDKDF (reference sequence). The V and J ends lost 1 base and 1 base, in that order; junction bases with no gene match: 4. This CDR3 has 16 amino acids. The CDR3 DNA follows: TGTGCCACCAGCAGAGCCCCGACAGGGTCTGGAAACACCATATATTTT. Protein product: CATSRAPTGSGNTIYF.

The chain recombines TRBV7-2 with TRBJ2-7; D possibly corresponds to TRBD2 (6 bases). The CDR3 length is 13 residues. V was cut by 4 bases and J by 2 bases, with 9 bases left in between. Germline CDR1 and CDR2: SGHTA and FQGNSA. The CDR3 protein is CASSSGEAYEQYF. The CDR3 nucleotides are TGTGCCAGCAGCTCGGGAGAGGCCTACGAGCAGTACTTC.

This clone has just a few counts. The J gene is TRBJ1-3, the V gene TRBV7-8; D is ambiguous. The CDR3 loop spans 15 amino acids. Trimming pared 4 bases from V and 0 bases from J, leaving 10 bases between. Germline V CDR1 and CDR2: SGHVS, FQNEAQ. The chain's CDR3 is CASSSRGSSGNTIYF. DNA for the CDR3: TGTGCCAGCAGCTCCCGAGGGAGCTCTGGAAACACCATATATTTT. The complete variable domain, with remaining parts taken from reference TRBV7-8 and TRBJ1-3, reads GAGVSQSPRYKVAKRGQDVALRCDPISGHVSLFWYQQALGQGPEFLTYFQNEAQLDKSGLPSDRFFAERPEGSVSTLKIQRTQQEDSAVYLCASSSRGSSGNTIYFGEGSWLTVV.

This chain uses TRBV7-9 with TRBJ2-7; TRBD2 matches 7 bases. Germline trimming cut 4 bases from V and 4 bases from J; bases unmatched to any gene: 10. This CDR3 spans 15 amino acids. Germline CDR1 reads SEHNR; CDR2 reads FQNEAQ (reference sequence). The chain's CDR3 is CASSYRGGKKYEQYF. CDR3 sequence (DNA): TGTGCCAGCAGCTATCGGGGAGGGAAGAAATACGAGCAGTACTTC. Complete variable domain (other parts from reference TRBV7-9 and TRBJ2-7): DTGVSQNPRHKITKRGQNVTFRCDPISEHNRLYWYRQTLGQGPEFLTYFQNEAQLEKSRLLSDRFSAERPKGSFSTLEIQRTEQGDSAMYLCASSYRGGKKYEQYFGPGTRLTVT.

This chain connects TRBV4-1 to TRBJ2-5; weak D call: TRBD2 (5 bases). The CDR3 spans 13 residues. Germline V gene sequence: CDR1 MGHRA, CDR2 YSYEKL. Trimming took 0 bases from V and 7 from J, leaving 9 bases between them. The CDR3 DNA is TGCGCCAGCAGCCAAGAAGGAGGAGGGACCCAGTACTTC. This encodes CASSQEGGGTQYF.

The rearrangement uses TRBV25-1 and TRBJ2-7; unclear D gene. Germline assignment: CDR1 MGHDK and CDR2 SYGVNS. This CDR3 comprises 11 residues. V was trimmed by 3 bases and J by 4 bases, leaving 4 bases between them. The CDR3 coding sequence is TGTGCCAGCAGTGATATATACGAGCAGTACTTC. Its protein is CASSDIYEQYF.

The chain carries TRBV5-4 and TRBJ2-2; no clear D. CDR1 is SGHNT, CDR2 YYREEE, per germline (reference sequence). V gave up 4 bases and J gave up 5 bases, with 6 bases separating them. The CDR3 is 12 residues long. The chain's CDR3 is CASSPNTGELFF. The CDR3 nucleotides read TGTGCCAGCAGCCCTAATACCGGGGAGCTGTTTTTT.

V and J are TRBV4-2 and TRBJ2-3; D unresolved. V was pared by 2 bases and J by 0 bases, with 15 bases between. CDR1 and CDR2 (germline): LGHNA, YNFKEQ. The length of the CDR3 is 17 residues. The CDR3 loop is CASSQSPGPASTDTQYF. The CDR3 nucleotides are TGTGCCAGCAGCCAAAGCCCGGGTCCCGCTAGCACAGATACGCAGTATTTT.

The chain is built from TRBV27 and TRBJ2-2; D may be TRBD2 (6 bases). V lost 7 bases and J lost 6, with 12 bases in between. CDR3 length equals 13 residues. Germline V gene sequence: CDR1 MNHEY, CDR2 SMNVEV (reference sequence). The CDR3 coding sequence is TGTGCCAGCACCCCAGGAGGGGCCGGGGAGCTGTTTTTT. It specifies CASTPGGAGELFF.

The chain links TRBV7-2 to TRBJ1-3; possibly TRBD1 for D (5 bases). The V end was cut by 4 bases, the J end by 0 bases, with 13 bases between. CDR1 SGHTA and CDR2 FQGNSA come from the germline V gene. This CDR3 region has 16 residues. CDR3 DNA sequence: TGTGCCAGCAGCTGGCGGGGGGTGAGCTCTGGAAACACCATATATTTT. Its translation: CASSWRGVSSGNTIYF.

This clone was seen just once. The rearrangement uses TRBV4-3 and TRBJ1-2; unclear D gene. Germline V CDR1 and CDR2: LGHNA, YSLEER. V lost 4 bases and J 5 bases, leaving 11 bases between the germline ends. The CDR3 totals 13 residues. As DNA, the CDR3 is TGCGCCAGCAGCCCTCGGGTCGATTATGGCTACACCTTC. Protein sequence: CASSPRVDYGYTF.

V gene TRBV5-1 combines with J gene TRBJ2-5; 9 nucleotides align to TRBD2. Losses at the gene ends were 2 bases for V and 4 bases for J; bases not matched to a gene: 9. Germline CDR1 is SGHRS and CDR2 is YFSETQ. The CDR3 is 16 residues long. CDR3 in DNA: TGCGCCAGCAGCTTTGTCTTGCTAGCGGGATTAGAGACCCAGTACTTC. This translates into CASSFVLLAGLETQYF.

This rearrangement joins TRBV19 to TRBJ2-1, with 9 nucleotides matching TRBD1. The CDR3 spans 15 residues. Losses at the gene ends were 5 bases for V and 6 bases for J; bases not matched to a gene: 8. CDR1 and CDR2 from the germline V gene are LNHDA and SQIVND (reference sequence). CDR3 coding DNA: TGTGCCAGTAGTGTCGGACAGGGGAGGTTCAATGAGCAGTTCTTC. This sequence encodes CASSVGQGRFNEQFF. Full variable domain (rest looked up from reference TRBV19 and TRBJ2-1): DGGITQSPKYLFRKEGQNVTLSCEQNLNHDAMYWYRQDPGQGLRLIYYSQIVNDFQKGDIAEGYSVSREKKESFPLTVTSAQKNPTAFYLCASSVGQGRFNEQFFGPGTRLTVL.